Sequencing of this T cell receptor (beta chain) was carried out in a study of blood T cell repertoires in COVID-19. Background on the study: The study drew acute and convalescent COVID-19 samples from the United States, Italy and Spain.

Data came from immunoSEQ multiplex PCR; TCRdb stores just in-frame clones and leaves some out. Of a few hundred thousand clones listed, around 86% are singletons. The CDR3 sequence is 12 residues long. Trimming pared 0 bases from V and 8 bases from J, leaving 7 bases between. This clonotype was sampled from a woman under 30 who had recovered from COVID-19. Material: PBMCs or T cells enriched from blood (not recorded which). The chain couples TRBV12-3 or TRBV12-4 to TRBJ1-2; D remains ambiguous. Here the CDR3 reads CASSLAPPGYTF. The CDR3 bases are TGTGCCAGCAGTTTAGCCCCCCCGGGCTACACCTTC.